These T cell receptor beta chains were read from a single sample in a study of CD8 T cells in Susac syndrome. TCRdb re-called the immunoSEQ multiplex PCR reads with MiXCR, one entry per CDR3 protein. This sample has around 280,000 distinct CDR3 sequences; 80% to 90% occur once, and the top ten carry about 0.11%. The sequencing input was CD8+ T cells from PBMCs. The receptor set was obtained from a human donor with multiple sclerosis. Both conserved end residues are part of each CDR3. A D gene is named only where the DNA matches it firmly. Expanded clones are given a class, and other clones once, few, many or no size at all.

abundance,len,d_gene,v_gene,j_gene,CDR3aa,CDR3nt
few,12,.,TRBV19,TRBJ1-4,CASSIGNEKLFF,TGTGCCAGTAGTATCGGGAATGAAAAACTGTTTTTT
.,13,TRBD1,TRBV27,TRBJ1-1,CASRGQKNTEAFF,TGTGCCAGCAGGGGACAGAAGAACACTGAAGCTTTCTTT
.,14,TRBD2,TRBV30,TRBJ2-3,CAWSRGGGTDTQYF,TGTGCCTGGAGCCGCGGGGGGGGCACAGATACGCAGTATTTT
.,17,TRBD1,TRBV10-3,TRBJ2-3,CAISEAFGQVYTDTQYF,TGTGCCATCAGTGAGGCTTTCGGACAGGTCTACACAGATACGCAGTATTTT
.,16,.,TRBV11-2,TRBJ2-7,CASSLPRDRRPCEQYF,TGTGCCAGCAGCTTACCCCGAGACAGGCGACCCTGCGAGCAGTACTTC
once,15,TRBD1,TRBV5-1,TRBJ2-5,CASSLNRGLKETQYF,TGCGCCAGCAGCTTGAACAGGGGGCTTAAAGAGACCCAGTACTTC
once,13,.,TRBV6-5,TRBJ2-7,CASTSQESYEQYF,TGTGCCAGCACCTCACAGGAGAGTTACGAGCAGTACTTC
.,14,.,TRBV12-3/TRBV12-4,TRBJ1-1,CASSSGGGYTEAFF,TGTGCCAGCAGTTCGGGGGGGGGCTATACTGAAGCTTTCTTT
.,14,.,TRBV9,TRBJ2-7,CASSVDAVIYEQYF,TGTGCCAGCAGCGTAGATGCAGTGATTTACGAGCAGTACTTC
.,16,TRBD2,TRBV9,TRBJ2-5,CASSTDFREGLETQYF,TGTGCCAGCAGCACCGATTTCCGGGAGGGCCTTGAGACCCAGTACTTC
.,17,TRBD2,TRBV7-8,TRBJ2-7,CASSQGLAGVNTYEQYF,TGTGCCAGCAGCCAGGGACTAGCGGGAGTGAATACCTACGAGCAGTACTTC
few,12,.,TRBV6-1,TRBJ1-1,CASSMLNTEAFF,TGTGCCAGCAGTATGCTGAACACTGAAGCTTTCTTT
.,13,.,TRBV7-9,TRBJ2-7,CASSSKGGYEQYF,TGTGCCAGCAGCTCTAAGGGTGGCTACGAGCAGTACTTC
.,15,.,TRBV27,TRBJ1-5,CASSPGPYSNQPQHF,TGTGCCAGCAGTCCGGGGCCGTATAGCAATCAGCCCCAGCATTTT
.,15,TRBD1,TRBV7-9,TRBJ2-7,CASSNTGTGSNEQYF,TGTGCCAGCAGCAACACCGGGACAGGGTCGAACGAGCAGTACTTC
.,15,.,TRBV27,TRBJ1-1,CASSHPGGGHTEAFF,TGTGCCAGCAGTCACCCCGGGGGGGGCCACACTGAAGCTTTCTTT
.,14,.,TRBV12-5,TRBJ2-3,CASGFTLSWDTQYF,TGTGCTAGTGGTTTCACTTTATCCTGGGATACGCAGTATTTT
.,12,.,TRBV12-5,TRBJ2-1,CASGLVLREQFF,TGTGCTAGTGGTTTGGTACTCCGCGAGCAGTTCTTC
.,14,TRBD1,TRBV27,TRBJ2-7,CASTWTGGSYEQYF,TGTGCCAGCACCTGGACAGGGGGGTCCTACGAGCAGTACTTC
.,16,TRBD1,TRBV3-1,TRBJ1-2,CASSHEGDRGIYGYTF,TGTGCCAGCAGCCATGAGGGGGACAGGGGCATCTATGGCTACACCTTC
.,13,.,TRBV27,TRBJ2-7,CASSLAFSYEQYF,TGTGCCAGCAGTTTAGCCTTCTCCTACGAGCAGTACTTC
.,15,TRBD2,TRBV9,TRBJ2-7,CASSERLAGVGEQYF,TGTGCCAGCAGCGAAAGACTAGCGGGAGTGGGAGAGCAGTACTTC
.,14,.,TRBV6-5,TRBJ1-2,CASSYDQEGYGYTF,TGTGCCAGCAGTTACGACCAGGAGGGGTATGGCTACACCTTC
few,12,.,TRBV18,TRBJ2-1,CASSPGFNEQFF,TGTGCCAGCTCACCCGGCTTCAATGAGCAGTTCTTC
.,13,TRBD1,TRBV30,TRBJ1-1,CAGGGQSNTEAFF,TGTGCTGGGGGGGGACAGTCGAACACTGAAGCTTTCTTT
.,16,.,TRBV2,TRBJ2-1,CASSEKVRDIPNEQFF,TGTGCCAGCAGTGAAAAGGTTAGAGATATCCCCAATGAGCAGTTCTTC
.,16,TRBD1,TRBV6-2/TRBV6-3,TRBJ2-6,CASRDGQASGANVLTF,TGTGCCAGCAGAGACGGACAGGCCTCTGGGGCCAACGTCCTGACTTTC
.,16,TRBD2,TRBV3-1,TRBJ2-1,CASSPRGRTSRNEQFF,TGTGCCAGCAGCCCCCGAGGTCGGACTAGTCGGAATGAGCAGTTCTTC
.,17,.,TRBV7-9,TRBJ1-6,CASSLTPPDLYNSPLHF,TGTGCCAGCAGCTTAACCCCGCCGGACCTCTATAATTCACCCCTCCACTTT
once,18,.,TRBV7-9,TRBJ1-3,CASSLGGTQGPLRNTIYF,TGTGCCAGCAGCTTAGGGGGGACACAAGGCCCACTACGAAACACCATATATTTT
.,13,.,TRBV4-1,TRBJ2-7,CASSQVKGYEQYF,TGCGCCAGCAGCCAAGTGAAGGGCTACGAGCAGTACTTC
.,13,TRBD1,TRBV24-1,TRBJ2-7,CATSPGTGDEQYF,TGTGCCACCAGCCCCGGGACAGGGGACGAGCAGTACTTC
.,16,.,TRBV13,TRBJ1-1,CASSSSGGGDGTEAFF,TGTGCCAGCAGCTCCTCCGGGGGCGGGGATGGGACTGAAGCTTTCTTT
once,15,.,TRBV3-1,TRBJ2-2,CASSPLELGTGELFF,TGTGCCAGCAGCCCCCTGGAACTAGGTACCGGGGAGCTGTTTTTT
.,14,.,TRBV12-3/TRBV12-4,TRBJ2-7,CASSPIGSSYEQYF,TGTGCCAGCAGTCCTATCGGGAGCTCCTACGAGCAGTACTTC
.,15,TRBD2,TRBV25-1,TRBJ2-1,CASSGGGVSYNEQFF,TGTGCCAGCAGTGGGGGGGGAGTCTCCTACAATGAGCAGTTCTTC
few,13,.,TRBV4-2,TRBJ1-1,CASSQGGMTEAFF,TGTGCCAGCAGCCAAGGGGGGATGACTGAAGCTTTCTTT
.,14,.,TRBV9,TRBJ2-3,CASSVDRGTDTQYF,TGTGCCAGCAGCGTAGATCGGGGCACAGATACGCAGTATTTT
.,16,.,TRBV27,TRBJ2-1,CASSLSQGTRANEQFF,TGTGCCAGCAGTTTATCCCAGGGTACCCGGGCCAATGAGCAGTTCTTC
.,14,.,TRBV5-4,TRBJ2-3,CASSLRLGPDTQYF,TGTGCCAGCAGCTTGAGACTTGGTCCAGATACGCAGTATTTT
once,15,.,TRBV20-1,TRBJ1-1,CSARGTTGLNTEAFF,TGCAGTGCTAGAGGGACGACAGGTCTTAACACTGAAGCTTTCTTT
.,17,.,TRBV7-9,TRBJ2-1,CASSLRDPRVPPDEQFF,TGTGCCAGCAGCCTCCGGGACCCCCGTGTTCCCCCCGATGAGCAGTTCTTC
.,13,.,TRBV9,TRBJ2-7,CASSPLGVYEQYF,TGTGCCAGCAGCCCACTGGGGGTCTACGAGCAGTACTTC
once,14,TRBD2,TRBV4-2,TRBJ2-1,CASSQETSDNEQFF,TGTGCCAGCAGCCAAGAAACTAGCGACAATGAGCAGTTCTTC
.,15,TRBD1,TRBV28,TRBJ1-1,CASSRNRGRSTEAFF,TGTGCCAGCAGTCGGAACAGGGGGCGAAGCACTGAAGCTTTCTTT
once,17,TRBD2,TRBV28,TRBJ2-7,CASSFELAEGVRYEQYF,TGTGCCAGCAGTTTTGAACTAGCGGAGGGGGTGAGGTACGAGCAGTACTTC
.,12,.,TRBV7-9,TRBJ2-4,CASRDLKNIQYF,TGTGCCAGCAGGGACCTCAAAAACATTCAGTACTTC
.,15,.,TRBV2,TRBJ2-3,CASTEETFSTDTQYF,TGTGCCAGCACCGAAGAGACATTTTCCACAGATACGCAGTATTTT
.,16,.,TRBV6-5,TRBJ1-5,CASSSLDGSLNQPQHF,TGTGCCAGCAGTTCGCTGGACGGGTCCCTTAATCAGCCCCAGCATTTT
once,15,.,TRBV9,TRBJ2-7,CASSPLRGANYEQYF,TGTGCCAGCAGCCCACTTCGGGGGGCCAACTACGAGCAGTACTTC
.,11,.,TRBV29-1,TRBJ1-1,CSGEENTEAFF,TGCAGCGGGGAAGAGAACACTGAAGCTTTCTTT
.,13,.,TRBV29-1,TRBJ2-1,CSVDGLSYNEQFF,TGCAGCGTTGACGGATTGTCCTACAATGAGCAGTTCTTC
.,18,TRBD1,TRBV24-1,TRBJ1-1,CATSDLRGVQGAKTEAFF,TGTGCCACCAGTGATTTGCGGGGAGTCCAGGGGGCGAAGACTGAAGCTTTCTTT